Shown below are 5 T cell receptor beta chains from a single sample sequenced in a study of T cells in women clearing cervical HPV infection. Here immunoSEQ multiplex PCR was the method, and the copy in TCRdb shows in-frame clones only, minus some. The sample is made up of 20,000 to 25,000 clones, and the top ten hold roughly 9.1% of it. The sequencing input was blood buffy coat. All receptors derive from a woman between 18 and 70 years old with a cervical HPV16 infection that either progressed to CIN3+ or cleared (not recorded which).

Details on this clone: With the read ending 3 residues before the CDR3 end, the germline J gene is used to fill in that end. This chain uses TRBV9 with TRBJ2-1, with 13 bases that match TRBD2. The V segment lost 0 bases and the J segment 7 bases; nucleotides outside the gene matches: 10. The CDR3 sequence is 18 residues long. Germline V gives CDR1 SGDLS, CDR2 YYNGEE. The CDR3 region is CASSVGSGGTSGMNEQFF. The DNA read from the CDR3 is TGTGCCAGCAGCGTAGGGTCGGGGGGGACTAGCGGGATGAATGAG.

About this clone: The CDR3 extends 3 residues past the end of the read, so its final part is completed from the germline J gene. The chain employs TRBV5-1 and TRBJ2-1; 9 bases align to TRBD1. The CDR3 is made up of 18 amino acids. The junction had 16 bases not matched to a gene; V was cut back by 4 bases and J by 5 bases. Looked up from germline, CDR1 is SGHRS and CDR2 is YFSETQ. The DNA read from the CDR3 is TGCGCCAGCAGCCCAGAGGGACCACAGGGGGCGCGGAACAATGAG. Its translation is CASSPEGPQGARNNE. The complete CDR3 protein is CASSPEGPQGARNNEQFF.

Comment on this clone: With the read ending 3 residues before the CDR3 end, the germline J gene is used to fill in that end. V and J are TRBV5-1 and TRBJ1-2; a possible D gene is TRBD1 (5 bases). V was pared by 0 bases and J by 3 bases, with 9 bases between. From germline, CDR1 is SGHRS and CDR2 YFSETQ. This CDR3 contains 14 residues. Here the CDR3 reads CASSLDPRDYGYTF. CDR3 DNA (partial): TGCGCCAGCAGCTTGGATCCCAGGGACTATGGC.

About this clone: The read ends 3 residues shy of where the CDR3 ends; the end is completed using the germline J gene. The rearrangement uses TRBV7-2 and TRBJ1-3; D not resolved. V lost 3 bases and J lost 3, with 6 bases in between. The length of the CDR3 is 13 residues. Germline CDR1 reads SGHTA; CDR2 reads FQGNSA. CDR3 protein: CASSFYSGNTIYF. The CDR3 DNA, read in part, is TGTGCCAGCAGCTTCTATAGTGGAAACACC.

Note on this clone: The read gets to within 3 residues of the CDR3 end, and the germline J gene fills in the rest. This sequence joins TRBV24-1 and TRBJ2-5, with 7 bases lining up with TRBD2. Germline assignment: CDR1 KGHDR and CDR2 SFDVKD. The V gene end was trimmed by 9 bases and the J gene end by 0 bases; junction bases not matched to a gene: 0. This CDR3 contains 12 residues. The sequenced part of the CDR3 DNA is TGTGCCACCGGGGGGGACCAAGAGACC. It is translated as CATGGDQET. The full CDR3 reads CATGGDQETQYF.